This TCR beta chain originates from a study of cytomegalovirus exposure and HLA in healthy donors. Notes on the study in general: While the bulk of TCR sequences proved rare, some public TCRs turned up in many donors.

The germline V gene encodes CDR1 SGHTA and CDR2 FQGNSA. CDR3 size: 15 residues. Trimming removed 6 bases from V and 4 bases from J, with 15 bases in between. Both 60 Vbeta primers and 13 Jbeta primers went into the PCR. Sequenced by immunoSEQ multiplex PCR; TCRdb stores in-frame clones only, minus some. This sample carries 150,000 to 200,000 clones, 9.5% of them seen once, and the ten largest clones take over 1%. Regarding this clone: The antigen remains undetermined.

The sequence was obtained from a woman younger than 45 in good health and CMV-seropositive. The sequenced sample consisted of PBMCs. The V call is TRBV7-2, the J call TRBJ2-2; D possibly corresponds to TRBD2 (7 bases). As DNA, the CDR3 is TGTGCCAGCAGGTCGCGGGGGCTGGTCACCGGGGAGCTGTTTTTT. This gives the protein CASRSRGLVTGELFF.